Reported below is one T cell receptor (beta chain). This clone showed up just once. Its antigen target is currently unknown. Per-base qualities were not stored, and no clone one base away is much larger. TCRbeta CDR3 regions were amplified from genomic DNA by means of the immunoSEQ Assay, a bias-controlled multiplex PCR. From the authors' description of their analysis: Nucleated cell counts per sample were estimated from amplification of reference gene primers within the assay. To quantify the absolute abundance of each unique TCRbeta CDR3 rearrangement, sequence reads were collapsed and filtered. For each sample, productive Simpson clonality was calculated as the square root of Simpson's diversity index across productive rearrangements. The table comes from immuneACCESS by way of TCRdb, which keeps in-frame sequences with V and J called. Part of the clones is missing from these tables; in studies checked, under half for an unresolved V gene and the rest for unknown reasons. Clone size and the V and J calls come from that table; the DNA yielded D and trimming. Counted in this sample were around 210,000 clones; 85% of them appeared once. More than 4.5% of the sample is held by the ten biggest clonotypes.

The data originate from a study of blood T cell repertoires in COVID-19 (dated by TCRdb to about 2020). Some background on the complete study: Collaborator samples came from the United States, Italy and Spain and covered acute and convalescent phases of COVID-19. The repertoires were made available in a free public database intended to serve as a resource for research on the immune response to SARS-CoV-2. Where HLA class I and class II types were available, the types were taken from metadata supplied by the sample provider, not from assay-based typing. The dataset comprised deeply sampled blood TCRbeta repertoires from subjects exposed to, actively infected with, or recovered from COVID-19. A de-identified subject ID, COVID-19 status, age in years and sex were almost always included in the sample metadata. The material from the prospective study consisted of cDNA or gDNA derived from T cells, B-cell-depleted T cells, or PBMCs. Samples were obtained from the ongoing ImmuneRACE study (first 160 participants) and from 950 to 1,500 subjects provided by 6 global collaborators.

In Seattle, one collaborating source enrolled patients while the infection was active and tracked those patients longitudinally over the course of disease. Collaborating institutions collected whole blood in K2EDTA tubes following their own protocols. For TCRbeta analysis, collaborators shipped samples as frozen whole blood, isolated PBMCs, or DNA extracted from either of those sample types. Overall results and qualifications from the work: How much clinical and demographic metadata was included differed by source and by participant, and the metadata was provided uncurated.

CDR1 and CDR2 (LGHNA, YNFKEQ) derive from the germline V gene. Counted from cysteine to phenylalanine, this CDR3 has 14 amino acids. Only the CDR3 region is kept as DNA, spanning 42 bases read in frame from base 1. A distance of 11 bases separates the germline ends of V and J, which lose 1 base and 7 bases respectively. The rearranged chain carries TRBV4-2 and TRBJ1-5, with a tentative D gene TRBD1 over 6 matching bases. This clonotype originated in a man aged 45-65 years with COVID-19, enrolled during active disease. The specimen was peripheral blood. CDR3 protein: CASSQGAGEQPQHF. The DNA sequence reads TGTGCCAGCAGCCAAGGGGCAGGGGAACAGCCCCAGCATTTT.